A selection of T cell receptor beta chains follows, all from one sample in a study of vaccination and CD4 T cells after COVID-19. No antigen has been assigned to these receptors. A single record per CDR3 protein comes from TCRdb applying MiXCR to the PCR reads. Here the sample spans 20,000 to 25,000 distinct CDR3 sequences, around 43% being singletons. The sample taken for sequencing was CD4+ T cells from blood, cultured in vitro. These receptors all stem from a human donor who had recovered from COVID-19. The CDR3 runs from the conserved cysteine through the conserved F or W. A D gene is named only where the DNA matches it firmly. Expanded clones are given a class, and other clones once, few, many or no size at all.

TGTGCCAGCAGTTTGGGGTCTGAAGCTTTCTTT	CASSLGSEAFF	TRBJ1-1	TRBV12-3/TRBV12-4	-	few	11
TGCGCCAGCGGGGCTAGCGGGAGTCTCTACAATGAGCAGTTCTTC	CASGASGSLYNEQFF	TRBJ2-1	TRBV5-1	TRBD2	-	15
TGCAGTGCTAGAGGGTTTGTGGGGCGGGCCTTGGGTCAGCCCCAGCATTTT	CSARGFVGRALGQPQHF	TRBJ1-5	TRBV20-1	-	-	17
TGTGCCAGCAGTGCCCCCCAGCTAAGGGAGCAGTACTTC	CASSAPQLREQYF	TRBJ2-7	TRBV28	-	few	13
TGTGCCAGCAGTGGTGGGGGAACCGAGCAGTACTTC	CASSGGGTEQYF	TRBJ2-7	TRBV2	-	few	12
TGTGCCAGCAGCTTACCGGGTACTAATACCGGGGAGCTGTTTTTT	CASSLPGTNTGELFF	TRBJ2-2	TRBV7-9	-	few	15
TGTGCCAGCTCACCACTTGGGACAAGGAATAATTCACCCCTCCACTTT	CASSPLGTRNNSPLHF	TRBJ1-6	TRBV18	-	-	16
TGTGCCAGCAGCTTAATGACGGAGAAAGAGACCCAGTACTTC	CASSLMTEKETQYF	TRBJ2-5	TRBV11-1	-	-	14
TGTGCCAGCAGCTTAGAGGGCATGAACACTGAAGCTTTCTTT	CASSLEGMNTEAFF	TRBJ1-1	TRBV7-9	-	few	14
TGTGCCAGCAGTTATGACGGCAATAATTCACCCCTCCACTTT	CASSYDGNNSPLHF	TRBJ1-6	TRBV6-2/TRBV6-3	-	-	14
TGTGCCAGCAGCCGCTTCGGGGACAGGGACTATGGCTACACCTTC	CASSRFGDRDYGYTF	TRBJ1-2	TRBV5-6	TRBD1	few	15
TGTGCCAGCAGCCCGGGGGGTATGGGGCAGTACTTC	CASSPGGMGQYF	TRBJ2-7	TRBV7-2	TRBD2	-	12
TGCAGTGCTAGGGAGGGGGGCCGTACTAGCGAGCAGTACTTC	CSAREGGRTSEQYF	TRBJ2-7	TRBV20-1	-	few	14
TGTGCCAGTAGCCCCCTAGAGGGGGCCATATGGGTAGCTTTCTTT	CASSPLEGAIWVAFF	TRBJ1-1	TRBV19	TRBD1	-	15
TGTGCCAGCAGTCTCAGGGTTTTGGGTTCACCCCTCCACTTT	CASSLRVLGSPLHF	TRBJ1-6	TRBV12-3/TRBV12-4	-	once	14
TGTGCCAGCAGGGAACAGGGGATCGATGGCTACACCTTC	CASREQGIDGYTF	TRBJ1-2	TRBV6-1	TRBD1	few	13
TGTGCCATCAGACAGGGTTTCTCTGAAGCTTTCTTT	CAIRQGFSEAFF	TRBJ1-1	TRBV10-3	-	-	12
TGCAGTGCTAGTAGACGGACAGGGACCTACGAGCAGTACTTC	CSASRRTGTYEQYF	TRBJ2-7	TRBV20-1	TRBD1	few	14
TGTGCCAGCAGCCCGCGGTTGGTAATGGTTGGAAACACCATATATTTT	CASSPRLVMVGNTIYF	TRBJ1-3	TRBV7-2	-	-	16
TGCGCCAGCAGCCCTTCGGGACTAGCGGCCACCACAGATACGCAGTATTTT	CASSPSGLAATTDTQYF	TRBJ2-3	TRBV4-1	TRBD2	large	17
TGCAGTGCTAGTGGGAACTACGAGCAGTACTTC	CSASGNYEQYF	TRBJ2-7	TRBV20-1	-	-	11
TGTGCCAGCAGTTACACGGGGTCTAGCAATCAGCCCCAGCATTTT	CASSYTGSSNQPQHF	TRBJ1-5	TRBV6-5	-	few	15
TGTGCCAGCAGTTACTCTGCAGGGGGGAATATGAACACTGAAGCTTTCTTT	CASSYSAGGNMNTEAFF	TRBJ1-1	TRBV6-5	TRBD1	-	17
TGTGCCAGTAGTCCCCTGGGACAGAGGGGCACTGAAGCTTTCTTT	CASSPLGQRGTEAFF	TRBJ1-1	TRBV19	TRBD1	-	15
TGTGCCTGGAGGCAGGGAACAGGCGGCCAGCCCCAGCATTTT	CAWRQGTGGQPQHF	TRBJ1-5	TRBV30	-	once	14
TGTGCCAGCAGTCAGGAATATAGCAATCAGCCCCAGCATTTT	CASSQEYSNQPQHF	TRBJ1-5	TRBV6-1	-	-	14
TGTGCCAGCAGCTTAAGGGACGATCAGCCCCAGCATTTT	CASSLRDDQPQHF	TRBJ1-5	TRBV7-9	-	few	13